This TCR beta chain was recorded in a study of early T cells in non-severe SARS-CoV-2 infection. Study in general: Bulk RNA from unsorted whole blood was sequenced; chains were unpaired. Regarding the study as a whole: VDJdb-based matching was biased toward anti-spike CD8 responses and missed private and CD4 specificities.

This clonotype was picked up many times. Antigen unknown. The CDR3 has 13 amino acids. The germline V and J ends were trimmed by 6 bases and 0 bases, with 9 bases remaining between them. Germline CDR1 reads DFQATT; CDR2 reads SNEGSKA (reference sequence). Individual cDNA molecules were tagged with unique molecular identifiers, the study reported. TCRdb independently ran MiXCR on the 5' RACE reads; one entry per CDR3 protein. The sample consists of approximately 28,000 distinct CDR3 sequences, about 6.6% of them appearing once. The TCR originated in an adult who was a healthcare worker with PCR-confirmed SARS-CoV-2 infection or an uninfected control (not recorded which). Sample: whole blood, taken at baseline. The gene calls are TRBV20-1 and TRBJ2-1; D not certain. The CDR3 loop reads CSATISSYNEQFF. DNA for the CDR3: TGCAGTGCGACCATAAGCTCCTACAATGAGCAGTTCTTC.